This T cell receptor (beta chain) was sequenced for a study of T cells in women clearing cervical HPV infection. As for the study in general: Case blood drawn at lesion detection; control blood after infection cleared.

As to this clone: The antigen is undetermined. The read ends 3 residues before the CDR3 terminus; that terminus is restored from the germline J gene.

The germline gives CDR1 DFQATT, CDR2 SNEGSKA (reference sequence). Germline trimming cut 3 bases from V and 4 bases from J; bases unmatched to any gene: 12. The CDR3 is 16 amino acids. General study results and limits: Controls had more TRBV6-7 (about 0.16%) than cases (about 0.11%).

Here immunoSEQ multiplex PCR was the method, and the copy in TCRdb shows in-frame clones only, minus some. The sample yields roughly 48,000 clones, of which the top ten take up about 1.5%. The sample taken for sequencing was blood buffy coat. This chain uses TRBV20-1 with TRBJ1-5, with TRBD1 matching 7 bases. The receptor was derived from a woman aged 18 to 75 with a cervical HPV16 infection that either progressed to CIN3+ or cleared (not recorded which). The DNA read from the CDR3 is TGCAGTGCTAGTGCCGGGGACAGCGGGTTTAATCAGCCC. It specifies CSASAGDSGFNQP. The entire CDR3 sequence reads CSASAGDSGFNQPQHF.